This entry describes one TCR beta chain. This CDR3 is built from 15 residues. CDR1 and CDR2 from the germline V gene are MDHEN and SYDVKM. Trimming cost V 4 bases and J 8 bases, with 20 bases left between them. The data were taken from a study of T cell changes during pregnancy in multiple sclerosis. This table comes from immunoSEQ multiplex PCR, and its TCRdb copy is limited to in-frame clones, with some not included. This table has 45,000 or so clones, around 90% appearing once. This clonotype was obtained from a female donor with multiple sclerosis, enrolled in a pregnancy study. Material: peripheral blood, obtained in the first trimester of pregnancy. The chain links TRBV28 to TRBJ1-2; perhaps TRBD1 as D (5 bases). The CDR3 nucleotides are TGTGCCAGCAGTTCCCCAGGGTTTTACCCGAGCGGCTACACCTTC. Protein: CASSSPGFYPSGYTF.